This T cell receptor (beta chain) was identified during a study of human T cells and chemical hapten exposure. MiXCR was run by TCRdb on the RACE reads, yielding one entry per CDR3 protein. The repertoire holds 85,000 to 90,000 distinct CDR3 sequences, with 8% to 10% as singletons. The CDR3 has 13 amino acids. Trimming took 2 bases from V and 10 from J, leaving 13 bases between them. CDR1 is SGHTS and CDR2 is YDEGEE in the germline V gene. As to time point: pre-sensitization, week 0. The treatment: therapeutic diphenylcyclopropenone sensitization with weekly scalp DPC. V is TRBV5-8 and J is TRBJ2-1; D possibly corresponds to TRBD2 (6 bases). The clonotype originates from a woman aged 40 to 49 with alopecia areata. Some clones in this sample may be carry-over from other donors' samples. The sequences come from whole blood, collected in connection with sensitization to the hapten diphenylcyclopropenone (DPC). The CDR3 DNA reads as TGTGCCAGCAGCTTAGGGCGGGAAAGGGAGCAGTTCTTC. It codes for CASSLGREREQFF.